One and the same sample provided the 30 T cell receptor beta chains below, sequenced in a study of CD8+CD57+ T cells in acquired aplastic anemia. Flow cytometry had shown expanded CD8+CD57+ cells in the patients chosen for sequencing. Researchers used genomic DNA as the template to profile TCR beta VDJ and CDR3. Via MiXCR, TCRdb re-called the reads, giving one row per CDR3 protein. This table has over 150,000 distinct CDR3 sequences, almost 50% appearing once. Sequencing input: sorted CD4+, CD8+, or CD8+CD57+ T cells (not recorded which) from PBMCs. Source of these receptors: a human donor with aplastic anemia.

This clonotype occurred many times. Here the CDR3 DNA reads TGCAGTGCTAGGGCTTCCCAAGGCGCTGAAGCTTTCTTT. This translates into CSARASQGAEAFF. The gene calls are TRBV20-1 and TRBJ1-1; D gene uncertain. CDR1 is DFQATT and CDR2 is SNEGSKA in the germline V gene (reference sequence). V was cut by 3 bases and J by 6 bases, with 14 bases left in between. CDR3 size: 13 residues.

The rearrangement joins TRBV15 to TRBJ2-7; TRBD1 matches 8 bases. The CDR3 runs 14 residues. The V and J ends lost 3 bases and 5 bases, in that order; junction bases with no gene match: 6. CDR1 and CDR2 from the germline V gene are LNHNV and YYDKDF (reference sequence). In nucleotides, the CDR3 is TGTGCCACCAGCAGGGACAGGGTGATGAACGAGCAGTACTTC. This sequence encodes CATSRDRVMNEQYF.

This clonotype has just one count. The chain joins TRBV10-1 to TRBJ1-1; 8 bases match TRBD1. V lost 0 bases to trimming and J lost 2 bases; unmatched junction nucleotides: 5. The CDR3 extends over 16 amino acids. Looked up from germline, CDR1 is WNHNN and CDR2 is SYGVQD (reference sequence). CDR3 residues: CASSESGQGANTEAFF. DNA of the CDR3: TGCGCCAGCAGTGAGTCTGGACAGGGAGCTAACACTGAAGCTTTCTTT.

This clonotype was seen just once. V usage is TRBV10-3 and J usage is TRBJ2-7; D possibly uses TRBD1 or TRBD2 (5 bases each). The CDR3 totals 16 residues. From germline, CDR1 is ENHRY and CDR2 SYGVKD. The V gene lost 8 bases and the J gene lost 3 bases, with 23 bases spanning the gap. The chain's CDR3 is CAISTGGFAQGYEQYF. CDR3 in DNA: TGTGCCATCTCCACTGGGGGTTTCGCCCAGGGCTACGAGCAGTACTTC.

This clonotype was detected only once. The chain employs TRBV29-1 and TRBJ2-1, with D uncertain. In germline, CDR1 is SQVTM, CDR2 ANQGSEA. V was shortened by 5 bases and J by 8 bases, with 13 bases between the two germline ends. The CDR3 has 12 amino acids. The chain's CDR3 is CSVLSNRDEQFF. The DNA of the CDR3 is TGCAGCGTTCTGTCGAACCGCGATGAGCAGTTCTTC.

This clonotype has just a few counts. This rearrangement joins TRBV7-9 to TRBJ2-7; unclear D gene. The germline gives CDR1 SEHNR, CDR2 FQNEAQ (reference sequence). The CDR3 has 13 amino acids. Between the trimmed V and J ends, which lost 1 base and 0 bases, there was a span of 4 bases. The CDR3 protein is CASSLDASYEQYF. The CDR3 DNA is TGTGCCAGCAGCTTAGACGCCTCCTACGAGCAGTACTTC.

The chain carries TRBV24-1 and TRBJ2-1, with D maybe TRBD2 (6 bases). Germline values: CDR1 KGHDR, CDR2 SFDVKD. V lost 10 bases, J lost 4 bases, and 13 bases lay in between. CDR3 length equals 13 residues. CDR3 protein: CATQRAGYNEQFF. As DNA, the CDR3 is TGTGCCACACAGCGGGCAGGGTACAATGAGCAGTTCTTC.

This clonotype was recorded only once. This chain connects TRBV11-2 to TRBJ2-6; 7 nucleotides agree with TRBD1. Germline V gene data show CDR1 as SGHAT and CDR2 as FQNNGV. Trimming at V came to 5 bases and at J to 1 base, leaving 5 bases not matched to a gene. This CDR3 has 16 amino acids. The CDR3 here is CASSGSRGSGANVLTF. CDR3 DNA sequence: TGTGCCAGCAGCGGCTCCAGGGGGTCTGGGGCCAACGTCCTGACTTTC.

V is TRBV2 and J is TRBJ2-3; D perhaps matches TRBD2 (5 bases). Germline V gives CDR1 SNHLY, CDR2 FYNNEI. The V gene lost 7 bases and the J gene lost 0 bases, with 8 bases spanning the gap. The CDR3 runs 13 residues. CDR3 sequence: CASKRGSTDTQYF. In DNA, the CDR3 is TGTGCCAGCAAACGGGGTAGCACAGATACGCAGTATTTT.

There are many counts of this clonotype. The chain carries TRBV20-1 and TRBJ2-3; TRBD2 matches at 8 bases. Germline V gene sequence: CDR1 DFQATT, CDR2 SNEGSKA (reference sequence). This CDR3 has 17 amino acids. V was clipped by 2 bases and J by 4 bases; unmatched bases: 14. The CDR3 coding sequence is TGCAGTGCTAGAACCCAAATAACGGGGGGGCCTGCAGATACGCAGTATTTT. Its translation is CSARTQITGGPADTQYF.

With regard to this clonotype: A much more abundant neighbour one base away suggests this may be a read error. The chain uses TRBV2 and TRBJ2-1; TRBD1 might be the D (5 bases). V lost 4 bases, J lost 8 bases, and 15 bases lay in between. The CDR3 spans 14 residues. The germline V gene encodes CDR1 SNHLY and CDR2 FYNNEI. As DNA, the CDR3 is TGTGCCAGCAGTGGACGCCAGGGTTGGGATGAGCAGTTCTTC. This sequence encodes CASSGRQGWDEQFF.

This rearrangement joins TRBV10-3 to TRBJ1-5; D gene unclear. The V and J ends lost 10 bases and 1 base respectively, with 8 bases between them. Germline CDR1 is ENHRY and CDR2 is SYGVKD. The CDR3 totals 12 residues. Written as DNA, the CDR3 is TGTGCCACCGCGGACAGCAATCAGCCCCAGCATTTT. This gives the protein CATADSNQPQHF.

The rearrangement joins TRBV3-1 to TRBJ2-5; D gene ambiguous. The CDR3 consists of 15 residues. Germline V gene lookup returns CDR1 LGHDT and CDR2 YNNKEL (reference sequence). V dropped 2 bases and J dropped 1 base, with 11 bases sitting between them. CDR3 DNA sequence: TGTGCCAGCAGCCAAACCCCTACACCCCAAGAGACCCAGTACTTC. Amino acid sequence: CASSQTPTPQETQYF.

The chain links TRBV5-6 to TRBJ1-6; D remains ambiguous. Trimming removed 1 base at V and 8 bases at J, with 13 bases between. Germline loops: CDR1 SGHDT, CDR2 YYEEEE. The CDR3 consists of 15 residues. The DNA for the CDR3 is TGTGCCAGCAGCTTGCGGGGTAGGTGGGATTCACCCCTCCACTTT. Amino acids: CASSLRGRWDSPLHF.

This clonotype was seen at least ten times. The chain is built from TRBV20-1 and TRBJ2-7, with D unresolved. The V gene lost 5 bases and the J gene lost 4 bases, with 12 bases spanning the gap. Germline V gives CDR1 DFQATT, CDR2 SNEGSKA (reference sequence). This CDR3 region has 12 residues. CDR3: CSASRFRYEQYF. CDR3 sequence (DNA): TGCAGTGCTTCTAGATTCCGGTACGAGCAGTACTTC.

The rearrangement links TRBV20-1 to TRBJ1-5; the D gene is possibly TRBD1 (6 bases). The CDR3 spans 13 residues. Germline V lookup: CDR1 DFQATT, CDR2 SNEGSKA (reference sequence). CDR3 sequence: CSVGHDPNQPQHF. CDR3 bases: TGCAGCGTGGGACACGACCCCAATCAGCCCCAGCATTTT.

For this clonotype: The junction shows a germline mismatch at one end, possibly a read error. This chain links TRBV7-9 with TRBJ1-6; possibly TRBD1 for D (5 bases). Germline V gene data show CDR1 as SEHNR and CDR2 as FQNEAQ (reference sequence). This CDR3 has 15 amino acids. The CDR3 DNA sequence: TGTGCCAGCAGCTTAGGCAGGGTGGGGAATTCACCCCCCCACTTT. The encoded protein is CASSLGRVGNSPPHF.

The chain has TRBV6-1 and TRBJ2-5; no firm D call. Per germline, CDR1 MNHNS and CDR2 SASEGT. The V gene lost 2 bases and the J gene lost 4 bases, with 8 bases spanning the gap. This CDR3 spans 13 amino acids. CDR3 region: CASSERLLETQYF. Here the CDR3 DNA reads TGTGCCAGCAGTGAACGGCTACTAGAGACCCAGTACTTC.

On this clonotype: A much larger clone differs from this one at a single base, so this may be a read error. J is TRBJ1-4 and V is TRBV12-3 or TRBV12-4, with TRBD1 as a possible D gene (6 bases). The CDR3 has 14 residues. The CDR3 loop is CASRNDRHNEKLSF. For the CDR3, the DNA is TGTGCCAGCAGAAACGACAGGCACAATGAAAAACTGTCTTTT.

This clonotype occurred a few times. The chain combines TRBV2 with TRBJ1-5; no reliable D call. There are 14 residues in the CDR3. Trimming took 6 bases from V and 0 from J, leaving 9 bases between them. The germline gives CDR1 SNHLY, CDR2 FYNNEI. As DNA, the CDR3 is TGTGCCAGCAGGCAAGAATATAGCAATCAGCCCCAGCATTTT. Translation gives CASRQEYSNQPQHF. Looking up the rest from reference TRBV2 and TRBJ1-5 gives the full variable domain: EPEVTQTPSHQVTQMGQEVILRCVPISNHLYFYWYRQILGQKVEFLVSFYNNEISEKSEIFDDQFSVERPDGSNFTLKIRSTKLEDSAMYFCASRQEYSNQPQHFGDGTRLSIL.

This clonotype was recorded at least ten times. The chain combines TRBV5-4 with TRBJ2-3, with TRBD2 matching over 8 bases. This CDR3 is 17 amino acids long. V shed 4 bases and J 0 bases; nucleotides not matched to a gene: 10. The germline V gene has CDR1 SGHNT and CDR2 YYREEE (reference sequence). CDR3 DNA sequence: TGTGCCAGCAGCCCGGCCGGGGTAGCGGGGAGCACAGATACGCAGTATTTT. As protein: CASSPAGVAGSTDTQYF.

V and J are TRBV19 and TRBJ2-5, with D perhaps matching TRBD1 or TRBD2 (5 bases each). In germline, CDR1 is LNHDA, CDR2 SQIVND (reference sequence). CDR3 length: 12 residues. V lost 5 bases to trimming and J lost 5 bases, with 9 bases between them. Written as DNA, the CDR3 is TGTGCCAGTAGTGGGGGACCGGAGACCCAGTACTTC. It specifies CASSGGPETQYF.

This sequence joins TRBV7-9 and TRBJ2-7; 9 nucleotides match TRBD1. CDR3 length equals 15 residues. Per the germline V gene, CDR1 is SEHNR and CDR2 is FQNEAQ (reference sequence). With 5 bases clipped from V and 7 bases from J, the junction kept 12 bases outside the gene matches. The CDR3 loop reads CASSAPGQGTGEQYF. The CDR3, as DNA: TGTGCCAGCAGCGCGCCGGGACAGGGTACGGGGGAGCAGTACTTC.

The chain has TRBV2 and TRBJ1-1, with D uncertain. Deletions cut 11 bases from V and 5 bases from J, with 15 bases between. CDR1 is SNHLY and CDR2 is FYNNEI in the germline V gene. The CDR3 totals 12 residues. CDR3: CAENGRVTEAFF. The CDR3 DNA sequence: TGTGCCGAAAACGGTAGGGTTACTGAAGCTTTCTTT.

This clonotype was found a few times. The chain carries TRBV11-2 and TRBJ1-3, with unresolved D. V lost 0 bases and J 2 bases, leaving 11 bases between the germline ends. CDR1 is SGHAT and CDR2 is FQNNGV in the germline V gene. CDR3 length: 16 amino acids. The CDR3, as DNA: TGTGCCAGCAGCTTAGAGCCCGCGGGAGCTGGAAACACCATATATTTT. It codes for CASSLEPAGAGNTIYF.

The chain links TRBV20-1 to TRBJ2-3, with D unclear. The V end lost 1 base, the J end lost 2 bases, and 7 bases lay between the germline ends. Germline V gene sequence: CDR1 DFQATT, CDR2 SNEGSKA (reference sequence). This CDR3 contains 13 residues. The CDR3 DNA is TGCAGTGCTAGAGGGTGGACCACAGATACGCAGTATTTT. It translates to CSARGWTTDTQYF.

This clonotype was observed at least ten times. The rearrangement joins TRBV14 to TRBJ2-7; D is undetermined. This CDR3 comprises 12 residues. With 4 bases removed from V and 7 bases from J, the gap between germline ends came to 11 bases. Germline V gives CDR1 SGHDN, CDR2 FVKESK. CDR3 region: CASSLTSWEQYF. CDR3 DNA: TGTGCCAGCAGCCTTACCTCTTGGGAGCAGTACTTC.

This chain links TRBV30 with TRBJ2-1; 9 positions agree with TRBD2. After removal of 2 bases from V and 0 bases from J, the junction contained 5 bases not matched to a gene. In germline, CDR1 is GTSNPN, CDR2 SVGIG (reference sequence). This CDR3 is built from 16 residues. The CDR3 DNA reads TGTGCCTGGAGTTCTATGCGGGGGGGCTCCTACAATGAGCAGTTCTTC. Translation: CAWSSMRGGSYNEQFF.

This clonotype occurred a few times. The chain recombines TRBV15 with TRBJ2-7; 7 bases line up with TRBD1. This CDR3 is 15 amino acids long. Germline CDR1 LNHNV, CDR2 YYDKDF (reference sequence). V lost 0 bases to trimming and J lost 3 bases; unmatched junction nucleotides: 5. Written as DNA, the CDR3 is TGTGCCACCAGCAGAGATCAGGCAGGGGGCTACGAGCAGTACTTC. This encodes CATSRDQAGGYEQYF.

Only a few counts were recorded for this clonotype. The chain joins TRBV2 to TRBJ2-7; D gene unclear. V was pared by 8 bases and J by 0 bases, with 8 bases between. The CDR3 has 12 amino acids. CDR1 and CDR2 from the germline V gene are SNHLY and FYNNEI. The CDR3 DNA reads TGTGCCAGCGTGACGGGCTCCTACGAGCAGTACTTC. It translates to CASVTGSYEQYF.